The sequence of this T cell receptor beta chain was determined in a study of response to subunit inactivated influenza vaccine (dated by TCRdb to 2016 to 2018). Turning to the overall study: The study used deep quantitative T cell receptor repertoire profiling to track responses to a trivalent subunit inactivated influenza vaccine.

The library came from RT-PCR. The data were produced on an Illumina HiSeq 2500. TCRdb ran its own pipeline on the public reads, namely fastp trimming at Q25 and MiXCR clone calling, and kept in-frame beta chains. Duplicate CDR3 protein sequences are folded into a single record with the most common DNA and genes. The sample contains fewer than 550,000 distinct CDR3 sequences, over 25% of them found a single time. The leading ten clones occupy less than 2.5% of the sample. The full study reports these points: It was suggested by the authors that each seasonal influenza vaccination may recruit only a limited number of new T cells.

This clonotype was counted only a few times. The clone's antigen remains unknown. No base-level quality is on record; no much larger clone is a single base apart. CDR1 and CDR2 (MNHEY, SVGEGT) derive from the germline V gene. Germline trimming: 2 bases from V, 5 bases from J; junction bases outside gene matches: 4. The CDR3 numbers 14 residues from cysteine through phenylalanine. The read is trimmed to its CDR3 DNA, 42 bases read in frame from base 1. The sample here was CD4+ T cells sorted from PBMCs, taken 5 days after vaccination. This clonotype was obtained from a middle-aged man who received an inactivated influenza vaccine. Donor details come from another sample of the same person, matched by shared clones. The chain joins TRBV6-2 or TRBV6-3 to TRBJ2-7; the junction holds 9 bases that match TRBD1. The encoded CDR3 is CASSYRDRADEQYF. The base sequence is TGTGCCAGCAGTTACAGGGACAGGGCTGACGAGCAGTACTTC.